This T cell receptor (beta chain) was documented in a study of a mutant IDH1 vaccine in newly diagnosed glioma. Study-wide context: Investigators started vaccination 4-6 weeks after radiotherapy alone, or with temozolomide cycles.

This clone was recorded once. Antigen: not known. The repertoire was sequenced with immunoSEQ multiplex PCR; TCRdb's copy has only in-frame clones and lacks some. This table holds tens of thousands of clones, about four fifths found once. Indicated time point: week 23, last vaccination. The vaccine gave 300 ug of a 20-mer mutant IDH1 peptide subcutaneously per dose. The CDR3 has 15 residues. The V gene end was trimmed by 4 bases and the J gene end by 6 bases; junction bases not matched to a gene: 9. Germline V gene lookup returns CDR1 SGHNT and CDR2 YYREEE (reference sequence). The J gene is TRBJ2-2, the V gene TRBV5-4, with 7 bases matching TRBD1. The sequencing here drew on PBMCs, taken from a glioma patient whose treatment included an IDH1 peptide vaccine. The TCR sequence derives from a man aged 35-49 years with glioma. CDR3 DNA: TGTGCCAGCAGCCACTCGGAGACAGGGCCCGGGGAGCTGTTTTTT. Its protein product is CASSHSETGPGELFF.